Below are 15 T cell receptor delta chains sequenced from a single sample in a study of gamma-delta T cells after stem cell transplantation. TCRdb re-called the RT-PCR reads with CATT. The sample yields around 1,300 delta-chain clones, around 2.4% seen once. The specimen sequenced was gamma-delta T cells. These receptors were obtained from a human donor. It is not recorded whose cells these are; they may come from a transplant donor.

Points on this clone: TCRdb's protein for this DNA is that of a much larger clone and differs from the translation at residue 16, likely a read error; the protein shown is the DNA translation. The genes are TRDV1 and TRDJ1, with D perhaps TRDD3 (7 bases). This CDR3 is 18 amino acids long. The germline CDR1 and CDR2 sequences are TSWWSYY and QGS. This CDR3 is CALGESYVGWGLTDKPIF. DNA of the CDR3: TGTGCTCTTGGGGAGTCCTACGTCGGCTGGGGGCTTACCGATAAACCCATCTTT.

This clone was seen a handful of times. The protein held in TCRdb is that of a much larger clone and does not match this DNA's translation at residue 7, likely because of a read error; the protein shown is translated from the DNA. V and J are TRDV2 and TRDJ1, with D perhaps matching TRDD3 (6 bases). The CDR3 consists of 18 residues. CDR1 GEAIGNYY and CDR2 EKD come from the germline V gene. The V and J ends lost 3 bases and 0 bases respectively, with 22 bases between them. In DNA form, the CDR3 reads TGTGCCTGTGACCCGGTAATGGGGGTGGAGGAATACACCGATAAACTCATCTTT. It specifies CACDPVMGVEEYTDKLIF.

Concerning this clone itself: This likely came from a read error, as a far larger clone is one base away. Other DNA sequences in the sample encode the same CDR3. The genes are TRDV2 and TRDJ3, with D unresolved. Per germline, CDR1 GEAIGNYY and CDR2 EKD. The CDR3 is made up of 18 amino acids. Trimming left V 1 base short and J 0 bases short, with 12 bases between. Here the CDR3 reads CACDTAGASSWDTRQMFF. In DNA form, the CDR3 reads TGTGCCTGTGACACGGCCGGGGCGAGCTCCTGGGACACCCGACAGATGTTTTTC.

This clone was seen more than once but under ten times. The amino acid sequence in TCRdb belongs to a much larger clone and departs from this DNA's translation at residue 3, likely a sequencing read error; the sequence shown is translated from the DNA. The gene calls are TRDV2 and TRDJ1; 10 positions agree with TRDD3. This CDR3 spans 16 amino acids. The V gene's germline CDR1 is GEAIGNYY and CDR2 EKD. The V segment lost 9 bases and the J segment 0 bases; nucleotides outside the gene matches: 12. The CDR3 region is CARSQGGIRYTDKLIF. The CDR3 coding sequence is TGTGCCCGTTCCCAAGGGGGGATACGCTACACCGATAAACTCATCTTT.

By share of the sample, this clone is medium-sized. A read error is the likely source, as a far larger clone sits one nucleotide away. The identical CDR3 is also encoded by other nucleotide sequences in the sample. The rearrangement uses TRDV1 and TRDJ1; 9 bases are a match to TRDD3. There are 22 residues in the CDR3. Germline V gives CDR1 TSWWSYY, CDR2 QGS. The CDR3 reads CALGDLHTGYWGTDPYTDKLIF. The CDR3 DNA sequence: TGTGCCCTTGGGGACCTCCATACGGGGTACTGGGGGACCGACCCGTACACCGATAAACTCATCTTT.

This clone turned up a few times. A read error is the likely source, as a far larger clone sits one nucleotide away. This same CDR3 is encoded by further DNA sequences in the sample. Written as DNA, the CDR3 is TGTGCTCTTGGCCTCCTTCCCGTACTGGGGGACCTCGATAAGCTCATCTTT. Protein sequence: CALGLLPVLGDLDKLIF. The V gene is TRDV1, the J gene TRDJ1; TRDD3 agrees at 9 bases. Germline lookup yields CDR1 TSWWSYY and CDR2 QGS. This CDR3 is built from 17 residues.

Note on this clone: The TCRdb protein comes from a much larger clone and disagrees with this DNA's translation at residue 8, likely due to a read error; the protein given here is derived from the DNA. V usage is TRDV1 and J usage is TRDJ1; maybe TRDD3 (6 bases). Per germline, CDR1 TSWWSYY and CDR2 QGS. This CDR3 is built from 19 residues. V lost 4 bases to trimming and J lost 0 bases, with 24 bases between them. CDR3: CALGGLFTPTGIYTDKLIF. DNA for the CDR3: TGTGCTCTTGGGGGGCTCTTTACCCCTACTGGGATATACACCGATAAACTCATCTTT.

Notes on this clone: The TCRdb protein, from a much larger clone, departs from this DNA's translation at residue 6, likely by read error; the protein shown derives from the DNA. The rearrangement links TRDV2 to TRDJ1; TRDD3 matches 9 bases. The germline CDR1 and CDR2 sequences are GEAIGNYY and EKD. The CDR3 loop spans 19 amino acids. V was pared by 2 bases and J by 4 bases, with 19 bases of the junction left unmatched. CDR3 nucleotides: TGTGCCTGTGACATCACTACTCTGGGGGATCCAGAAATAAGCGATAAACTCATCTTT. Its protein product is CACDITTLGDPEISDKLIF.

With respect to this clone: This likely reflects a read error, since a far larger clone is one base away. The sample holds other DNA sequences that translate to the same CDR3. The CDR3 sequence: CACDPVLGVEEYTDKLIF. The CDR3 DNA reads TGTGCCTGCGACCCGGTACTGGGGGTGGAGGAATACACCGATAAACTCATCTTT. The V and J genes are TRDV2 and TRDJ1, with TRDD3 matching 8 bases. The ends lost 7 bases at V and 0 bases at J; junction bases unmatched: 18. CDR3 length equals 18 residues. CDR1 is GEAIGNYY, CDR2 EKD, per germline.

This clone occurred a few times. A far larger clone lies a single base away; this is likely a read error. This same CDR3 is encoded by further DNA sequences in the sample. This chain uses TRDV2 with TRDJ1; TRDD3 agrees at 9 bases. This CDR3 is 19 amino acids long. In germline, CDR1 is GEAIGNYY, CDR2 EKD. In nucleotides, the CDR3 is TGTGCTTGTGACATCATTACTCTGGGGGATCCAGAAATAAGCGATAAACTCATCTTT. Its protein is CACDIITLGDPEISDKLIF.

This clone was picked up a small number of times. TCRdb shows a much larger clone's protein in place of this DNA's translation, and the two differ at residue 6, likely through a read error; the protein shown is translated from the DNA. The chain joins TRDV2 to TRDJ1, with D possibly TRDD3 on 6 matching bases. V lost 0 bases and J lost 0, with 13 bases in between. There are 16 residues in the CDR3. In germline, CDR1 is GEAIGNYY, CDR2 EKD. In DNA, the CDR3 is TGTGCCTGTGACACCGGGGGACTTACCTACACCGATAAACTCATCTTT. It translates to CACDTGGLTYTDKLIF.

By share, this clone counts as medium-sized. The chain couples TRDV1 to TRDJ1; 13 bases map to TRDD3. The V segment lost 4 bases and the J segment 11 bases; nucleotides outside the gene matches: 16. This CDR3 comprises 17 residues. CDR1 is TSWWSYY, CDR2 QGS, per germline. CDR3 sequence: CALGALLPNWGIRRLIF. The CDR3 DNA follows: TGTGCTCTTGGGGCTCTCCTTCCCAACTGGGGGATACGAAGGCTCATCTTT.

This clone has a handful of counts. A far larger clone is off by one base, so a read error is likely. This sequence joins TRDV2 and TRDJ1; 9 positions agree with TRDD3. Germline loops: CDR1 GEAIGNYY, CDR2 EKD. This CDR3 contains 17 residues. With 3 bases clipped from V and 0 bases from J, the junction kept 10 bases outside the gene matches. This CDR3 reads CACDLLTGGDNTDKLIF. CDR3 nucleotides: TGTGCCTGTGACCTTCTCACTGGGGGAGACAACACCGATAAACTCATCTTT.

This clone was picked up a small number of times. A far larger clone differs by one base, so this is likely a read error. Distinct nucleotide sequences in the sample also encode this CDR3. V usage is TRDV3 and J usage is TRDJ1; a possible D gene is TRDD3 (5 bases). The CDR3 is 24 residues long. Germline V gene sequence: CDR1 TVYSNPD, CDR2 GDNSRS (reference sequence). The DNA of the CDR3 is TGCGCCTTTGTGGGGACCGTTACCTTTGTCTTCAATTCACTCCCAATTCAGGACACCGATAAACTCATCTTT. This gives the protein CAFVGTVTFVFNSLPIQDTDKLIF.

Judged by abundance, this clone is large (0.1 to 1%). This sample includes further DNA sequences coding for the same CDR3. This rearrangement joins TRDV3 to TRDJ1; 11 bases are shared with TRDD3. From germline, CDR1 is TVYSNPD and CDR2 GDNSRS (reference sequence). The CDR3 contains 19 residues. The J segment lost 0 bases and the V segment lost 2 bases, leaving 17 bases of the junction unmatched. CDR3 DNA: TGTGCCTTTGGCCCTTCCTACGGGTACTGGGGGATATACACCGATAAACTCATCTTT. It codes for CAFGPSYGYWGIYTDKLIF.